Detailed here is one T cell receptor beta chain. As yet, its antigen is unknown. CDR1 is MNHNS and CDR2 is SASEGT in the germline V gene. The CDR3 covers 15 residues. V lost 3 bases, J lost 10 bases, and 13 bases stayed unmatched. The primer mix had 60 Vbeta and 13 Jbeta primers. The repertoire was sequenced with immunoSEQ multiplex PCR; TCRdb's copy has only in-frame clones and lacks some. The table includes about 160,000 clones, 65% to 85% detected once. The entry originates in a study of cytomegalovirus exposure and HLA in healthy donors. Overall study context: An analysis done earlier identified roughly 120 million unique TCR beta sequences from approximately 170 million T cells.

The study's findings and limits: Follow-up analysis found HLA locus-dependent TCR association rates, highest for DRB1 and lowest for HLA-C. Cytomegalovirus association was assigned to approximately 160 TCR beta chains. Later analysis identified 15,000 to 20,000 TCR beta sequences associated with HLA alleles, using a false discovery rate threshold of 0.05.

This TCR was recovered from a man aged 35 to 55 in good health and CMV-seropositive. Sequencing used PBMCs. The chain couples TRBV6-1 to TRBJ1-2; 8 bases align to TRBD1. The CDR3 DNA sequence: TGTGCCAGCAGTGACGCAGGGGGCGAAGGCTGTGTCTACACCTTC. Residues: CASSDAGGEGCVYTF.